One T cell receptor beta chain is described in this entry. The record originates from a study of T cells in Graves' hyperthyroidism and ophthalmopathy. The overall study: Peripheral blood collection took place at initial diagnosis, before any treatment.

Clinical Activity Scores of at least 3, NOSPECS grades of at least 4 and durations under 3 months characterized ophthalmopathy patients. From RNA transcripts, TCR beta CDR3 regions were amplified. HTBI primers were the set used in a first-round RT-PCR of the TCR CDR3. One entry per CDR3 protein results from TCRdb running MiXCR on the multiplex PCR reads. The table records around 600,000 distinct CDR3 sequences, around 15% of them present only once. In germline, CDR1 is SGHRS, CDR2 YFSETQ. V shed 7 bases and J shed 4 bases, with 21 bases lying between them. CDR3 length: 16 amino acids. The chain links TRBV5-1 to TRBJ2-1; the D gene could be TRBD1 or TRBD2 (6 bases each). This TCR was recovered from a woman aged 50 to 65 with Graves' ophthalmopathy. The material sequenced was blood. The CDR3 spells CASHQGRGRLYNEQFF. The CDR3, as DNA: TGCGCCAGCCACCAGGGCCGGGGGCGCCTATACAATGAGCAGTTCTTC. The full variable domain, its missing parts supplied by reference TRBV5-1 and TRBJ2-1, is KAGVTQTPRYLIKTRGQQVTLSCSPISGHRSVSWYQQTPGQGLQFLFEYFSETQRNKGNFPGRFSGRQFSNSRSEMNVSTLELGDSALYLCASHQGRGRLYNEQFFGPGTRLTVL.